The 20 T cell receptor beta chains below come from one sample, sequenced in a study of glioma-infiltrating T cells. The iRepertoire nested amplicon-rescue multiplex PCR amplified TCR alpha and beta CDR3s from RNA. MiXCR, applied by TCRdb to the multiplex PCR reads, yields one record per CDR3 protein. Found here are more than 110,000 distinct CDR3 sequences, approximately 40% of them singletons; the top ten hold 15% to 25%. Sequences were obtained from glioma tissue, nonneoplastic brain tissue, or PBMCs (not recorded which). The origin of the receptors is a human donor with low-grade glioma or glioblastoma, undergoing nonglioma brain surgery, or in good health (not recorded which).

This chain joins TRBV6-1 and TRBJ2-3, with 7 bases aligning to TRBD2. The CDR3 extends over 14 amino acids. Unmatched junction bases numbered 0, after V lost 0 bases and J lost 3 bases. Germline loops: CDR1 MNHNS, CDR2 SASEGT. CDR3 coding DNA: TGTGCCAGCAGTGAAGCTAGCGGGACAGATACGCAGTATTTT. Its translation is CASSEASGTDTQYF.

The chain couples TRBV3-1 to TRBJ2-7; D uncertain. V lost 3 bases and J lost 3, with 12 bases in between. Germline CDR1 LGHDT, CDR2 YNNKEL (reference sequence). There are 14 residues in the CDR3. For the CDR3, the DNA is TGTGCCAGCAGCCATAGTGGCTTCAACTACGAGCAGTACTTC. Its translation is CASSHSGFNYEQYF.

V and J are TRBV6-1 and TRBJ2-3; no definite D call. Germline V gene lookup returns CDR1 MNHNS and CDR2 SASEGT. Between the trimmed V and J ends, which lost 5 bases and 2 bases, there was a span of 17 bases. The CDR3 runs 16 residues. The CDR3 sequence: CASSRTSQLHTDTQYF. Written as DNA, the CDR3 is TGTGCCAGCAGTCGGACCTCCCAGCTACACACAGATACGCAGTATTTT.

In this sample, this clonotype turned up a few times. This chain connects TRBV6-1 to TRBJ2-5; TRBD2 agrees at 8 bases. The CDR3 is made up of 14 amino acids. Germline assignment: CDR1 MNHNS and CDR2 SASEGT. V lost 6 bases, J lost 4 bases, and 7 bases stayed unmatched. CDR3 bases: TGTGCCAGCAGCCTCAGCGGGAGAAGAGAGACCCAGTACTTC. Its protein is CASSLSGRRETQYF.

The V gene is TRBV6-1, the J gene TRBJ2-3; TRBD2 agrees at 10 bases. V lost 10 bases and J lost 1; bases outside the gene matches: 8. The CDR3 extends over 15 amino acids. Germline CDR1 MNHNS, CDR2 SASEGT. CDR3 nucleotides: TGTGCCACTAAACCCGGGACTAGCGGCACAGATACGCAGTATTTT. This encodes CATKPGTSGTDTQYF.

The chain employs TRBV4-2 and TRBJ1-2; the D gene is possibly TRBD1 (6 bases). The V gene's germline CDR1 is LGHNA and CDR2 YNFKEQ. This CDR3 has 14 residues. Trimming took 4 bases from V and 8 from J, leaving 17 bases between them. In nucleotides, the CDR3 is TGTGCCAGCAGCCTCATTACAGGGACTTCGGGCTACACCTTC. It codes for CASSLITGTSGYTF.

J is TRBJ2-7 and V is TRBV6-1; D remains ambiguous. Deletions cut 5 bases from V and 0 bases from J, with 11 bases between. There are 14 residues in the CDR3. The germline gives CDR1 MNHNS, CDR2 SASEGT. CDR3 residues: CASSSDRFSYEQYF. The CDR3 DNA reads as TGTGCCAGCAGTAGCGACCGATTCTCCTACGAGCAGTACTTC.

With respect to this clonotype: A much larger clone is a single base away; this may be a read error. The genes are TRBV2 and TRBJ1-2; a weak D match, TRBD1 (5 bases). In germline, CDR1 is SNHLY, CDR2 FYNNEI. Trimming pared 4 bases from V and 6 bases from J, leaving 12 bases between. The CDR3 consists of 13 residues. CDR3 in amino acids: CASSAGTSNGYTF. The CDR3 DNA follows: TGTGCCAGCAGTGCGGGGACTTCGAATGGCTACACCTTC. Variable domain in full (rest from reference TRBV2 and TRBJ1-2): EPEVTQTPSHQVTQMGQEVILRCVPISNHLYFYWYRQILGQKVEFLVSFYNNEISEKSEIFDDQFSVERPDGSNFTLKIRSTKLEDSAMYFCASSAGTSNGYTFGSGTRLTVV.

This clonotype was detected only a few times. This chain uses TRBV18 with TRBJ2-7; 7 positions agree with TRBD2. This CDR3 region has 13 residues. Per germline, CDR1 KGHSH and CDR2 LQKENI. V trimming: 2 bases; J trimming: 3 bases; junction bases outside the gene matches: 1. In DNA form, the CDR3 reads TGTGCCAGCTCACCATCTAGCGGCTACGAGCAGTACTTC. Translation gives CASSPSSGYEQYF. The whole variable domain, filled in from reference TRBV18 and TRBJ2-7, reads NAGVMQNPRHLVRRRGQEARLRCSPMKGHSHVYWYRQLPEEGLKFMVYLQKENIIDESGMPKERFSAEFPKEGPSILRIQQVVRGDSAAYFCASSPSSGYEQYFGPGTRLTVT.

This clonotype has more than one count but fewer than ten. The chain recombines TRBV27 with TRBJ1-6; D call uncertain. The CDR3 extends over 17 amino acids. Germline CDR1 reads MNHEY; CDR2 reads SMNVEV (reference sequence). V lost 6 bases and J lost 5, with 20 bases in between. This CDR3 is CASRRASGLYNNSPLHF. CDR3 coding DNA: TGTGCCAGCAGACGAGCCAGTGGGCTATATAATAATTCACCCCTCCACTTT.

The table lists this clonotype with many counts. The V gene is TRBV6-1, the J gene TRBJ2-1; TRBD2 is a possible D gene (5 bases). The V gene lost 6 bases and the J gene lost 3 bases, with 9 bases spanning the gap. CDR1 and CDR2 (germline): MNHNS, SASEGT. The CDR3 loop spans 13 amino acids. CDR3 residues: CASRVAGYNEQFF. The CDR3 region has the DNA TGTGCCAGCAGGGTCGCGGGCTACAATGAGCAGTTCTTC.

The chain combines TRBV6-6 with TRBJ2-2; tentatively, D is TRBD1 or TRBD2 (5 bases each). Germline CDR1 MNHNY, CDR2 SVGAGI (reference sequence). The germline V and J ends were trimmed by 2 bases and 6 bases, with 7 bases remaining between them. This CDR3 has 13 residues. CDR3 DNA sequence: TGTGCCAGCAGTTACGGGGGTTCCGGGGAGCTGTTTTTT. Protein product: CASSYGGSGELFF.

This clonotype appeared once. The junction does not match germline at one end; this may be a read error. This chain links TRBV7-9 with TRBJ1-2, with D unresolved. Germline CDR1 SEHNR, CDR2 FQNEAQ (reference sequence). This CDR3 is built from 14 residues. The CDR3 DNA reads TGTGCCAGCAGCTTAGATACAGAGACCTATGTCTACACCTTC. Amino acids: CASSLDTETYVYTF.

The V and J genes are TRBV2 and TRBJ1-2; D is ambiguous. Trimming pared 1 base from V and 7 bases from J, leaving 13 bases between. CDR3 length: 14 residues. Germline V gene lookup returns CDR1 SNHLY and CDR2 FYNNEI. The CDR3 nucleotides are TGTGCCAGCAGTGAAGAGGTAGTCCAGTCTGGCTACACCTTC. Translation gives CASSEEVVQSGYTF.

This clonotype has only a few counts. This chain connects TRBV28 to TRBJ2-1; D gene unclear. The CDR3 is 13 residues long. The V end lost 7 bases, the J end lost 5 bases, and 12 bases lay between the germline ends. Germline V gene lookup returns CDR1 MDHEN and CDR2 SYDVKM. The chain's CDR3 is CASNLGTNNEQFF. The CDR3 DNA sequence: TGTGCCAGCAACCTTGGTACTAACAATGAGCAGTTCTTC.

The chain employs TRBV7-9 and TRBJ2-2; maybe TRBD1 (5 bases). The length of the CDR3 is 14 residues. The V end was cut by 1 base, the J end by 4 bases, with 7 bases between. From germline, CDR1 is SEHNR and CDR2 FQNEAQ (reference sequence). CDR3 amino acids: CASSLGQSTGELFF. The DNA for the CDR3 is TGTGCCAGCAGCTTAGGACAGAGCACCGGGGAGCTGTTTTTT.

Comments on this clonotype: No conserved phenylalanine or tryptophan ends this CDR3, so it is likely a read error. V gene TRBV19 combines with J gene TRBJ1-2; possibly TRBD1 for D (6 bases). V lost 8 bases to trimming and J lost 5 bases, with 21 bases between them. This CDR3 contains 15 residues. CDR1 is LNHDA, CDR2 SQIVND, per germline (reference sequence). In DNA, the CDR3 is TGTGCCAGTTACCTGACGGGAGGACAGAAGTATGGCTACACCCTC. This codes for CASYLTGGQKYGYTL.

V and J are TRBV7-2 and TRBJ2-3; D is ambiguous. Germline V lookup: CDR1 SGHTA, CDR2 FQGNSA. Trimming took 3 bases from V and 3 from J, leaving 7 bases between them. The CDR3 is made up of 13 amino acids. DNA for the CDR3: TGTGCCAGCAGCTTCGGAGCGACAGATACGCAGTATTTT. It is translated as CASSFGATDTQYF.

This clonotype was detected only a few times. This sequence joins TRBV20-1 and TRBJ2-5, with D perhaps being TRBD1 or TRBD2 (5 bases each). The germline V and J ends were trimmed by 3 bases and 0 bases, with 17 bases remaining between them. The CDR3 sequence is 16 residues long. CDR1 and CDR2 from the germline V gene are DFQATT and SNEGSKA (reference sequence). The CDR3 bases are TGCAGTGCTAGTTCCTGGGGGATCGGAAACCAAGAGACCCAGTACTTC. Its translation is CSASSWGIGNQETQYF.

This clonotype has a handful of counts. The chain is built from TRBV14 and TRBJ2-7; D perhaps matches TRBD1 (5 bases). Germline V gene sequence: CDR1 SGHDN, CDR2 FVKESK. Trimming removed 4 bases at V and 3 bases at J, with 16 bases between. This CDR3 has 15 amino acids. For the CDR3, the DNA is TGTGCCAGCAGCCCTCTCCAGGGAATCGTCTACGAGCAGTACTTC. Translating gives CASSPLQGIVYEQYF.